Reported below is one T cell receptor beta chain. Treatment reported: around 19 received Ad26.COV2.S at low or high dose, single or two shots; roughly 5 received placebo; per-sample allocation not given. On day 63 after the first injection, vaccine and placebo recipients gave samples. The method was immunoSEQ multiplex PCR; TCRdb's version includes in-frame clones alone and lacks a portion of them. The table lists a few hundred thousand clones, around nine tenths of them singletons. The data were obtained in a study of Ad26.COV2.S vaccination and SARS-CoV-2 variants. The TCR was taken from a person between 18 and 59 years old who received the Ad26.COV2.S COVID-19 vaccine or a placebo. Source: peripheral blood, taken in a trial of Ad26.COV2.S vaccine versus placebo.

The CDR3: CASSQLMTGELFF. The CDR3 DNA reads as TGTGCCAGCAGCCAGTTAATGACCGGGGAGCTGTTTTTT. The chain joins TRBV14 to TRBJ2-2, with D unresolved. Germline CDR1 and CDR2: SGHDN and FVKESK. The CDR3 sequence is 13 residues long. Trimming took 3 bases from V and 5 from J, leaving 7 bases between them.